Reported below is one TCR beta chain. The CDR3 totals 19 residues. CDR1 and CDR2 from the germline V gene are SGHVS and FNYEAQ. Treatment: randomized to nivolumab then ipilimumab (arm A) or the reverse (arm B). PBMC sorting kept live CD3+CD8+ cells without CD19 or CD56. This sample stems from a study of sequential checkpoint blockade in melanoma. In the study overall: Both treatment sequences were followed by maintenance nivolumab.

Repertoires were generated with immunoSEQ multiplex PCR, while TCRdb's copy carries only in-frame clones and drops some. The sample includes approximately 15,000 clones, approximately 66% seen only once; the top ten take 10% to 12%. The sequencing here drew on CD8+ T cells sorted from blood (inferred from file names), taken from a patient given nivolumab and ipilimumab in sequence. The chain links TRBV7-6 to TRBJ2-5; 9 bases are shared with TRBD1. The J call may be wrong; the DNA end is better matched by TRBJ2-7. The sequence came from a human donor with melanoma. CDR3 in amino acids: CASSSPSVHRDREAYEQYF. CDR3 in DNA: TGTGCCAGCAGCTCCCCGAGCGTCCACCGGGACAGGGAAGCCTACGAGCAGTACTTC.